A selection of T cell receptor beta chains follows, all from one sample in a study of shared clonotypes between healthy human individuals. Only in-frame clones appear in the TCRdb table, and some are missing; sequencing was by immunoSEQ multiplex PCR. The data contain 1,500,000 or so clones, approximately 96% of them singletons. Sequenced input: naive CD4+ T cells sorted from blood. The receptors stem from a man younger than 40 in good health. Each CDR3 is given with its conserved first and last residue. D genes are given only for firm matches. The size field is filled for only some rows; it gives once, few, many or a size class.

clone_size: .
v_call: TRBV11-2
d_call: TRBD1
j_call: TRBJ1-3
cdr3_aa: CASSPKSGQGPGSGNTIYF
cdr3_nt: TGTGCCAGCAGCCCAAAAAGCGGACAGGGACCCGGCTCTGGAAACACCATATATTTT

clone_size: .
v_call: TRBV11-3
d_call: .
j_call: TRBJ1-1
cdr3_aa: CASSLGWGPNTEAFF
cdr3_nt: TGTGCCAGCAGCTTAGGGTGGGGCCCGAACACTGAAGCTTTCTTT

clone_size: .
v_call: TRBV7-9
d_call: TRBD1
j_call: TRBJ2-1
cdr3_aa: CASSFKGAGGLNEQFF
cdr3_nt: TGTGCCAGCAGCTTTAAGGGGGCAGGGGGCCTCAATGAGCAGTTCTTC

clone_size: once
v_call: TRBV18
d_call: .
j_call: TRBJ2-7
cdr3_aa: CASSALPQDPQEGYF
cdr3_nt: TGTGCCAGCTCAGCCCTTCCCCAGGACCCCCAGGAGGGGTACTTC

clone_size: .
v_call: TRBV5-4
d_call: TRBD2
j_call: TRBJ2-7
cdr3_aa: CASSTRTSGNNFASLYF
cdr3_nt: TGTGCCAGCAGCACTAGGACTAGCGGGAATAACTTCGCCTCTTTGTACTTC

clone_size: .
v_call: TRBV28
d_call: .
j_call: TRBJ2-7
cdr3_aa: CASSLTATYEQYF
cdr3_nt: TGTGCCAGCAGTTTAACAGCGACCTACGAGCAGTACTTC

clone_size: .
v_call: TRBV7-6
d_call: TRBD1
j_call: TRBJ1-5
cdr3_aa: CASSDYPGQGVGNQPQHF
cdr3_nt: TGTGCCAGCAGCGACTACCCAGGACAGGGGGTTGGCAATCAGCCCCAGCATTTT

clone_size: .
v_call: TRBV12-5
d_call: TRBD1
j_call: TRBJ2-1
cdr3_aa: CASGSGQPNNEQFF
cdr3_nt: TGTGCTAGTGGTTCGGGACAGCCTAACAATGAGCAGTTCTTC

clone_size: .
v_call: TRBV30
d_call: .
j_call: TRBJ2-3
cdr3_aa: CAWSTTGFTDTQYF
cdr3_nt: TGTGCCTGGAGCACCACAGGCTTCACAGATACGCAGTATTTT

clone_size: .
v_call: TRBV7-6
d_call: .
j_call: TRBJ1-4
cdr3_aa: CASSPLRQEDVGKLFF
cdr3_nt: TGTGCCAGCAGCCCCTTAAGACAGGAAGATGTTGGAAAACTGTTTTTT

clone_size: .
v_call: TRBV5-1
d_call: .
j_call: TRBJ2-5
cdr3_aa: CASSLWQAVETQYF
cdr3_nt: TGCGCCAGCAGCTTGTGGCAGGCGGTGGAGACCCAGTACTTC

clone_size: .
v_call: TRBV29-1
d_call: .
j_call: TRBJ1-2
cdr3_aa: CSGLGGYGYTF
cdr3_nt: TGCAGCGGTCTAGGGGGGTATGGCTACACCTTC

clone_size: .
v_call: TRBV10-3
d_call: TRBD1
j_call: TRBJ2-3
cdr3_aa: CAISTGTETADTQYF
cdr3_nt: TGTGCCATCAGCACCGGGACAGAGACCGCAGATACGCAGTATTTT

clone_size: .
v_call: TRBV29-1
d_call: .
j_call: TRBJ2-5
cdr3_aa: CSVVQVKETQYF
cdr3_nt: TGCAGCGTTGTGCAGGTCAAAGAGACCCAGTACTTC

clone_size: .
v_call: TRBV18
d_call: .
j_call: TRBJ2-2
cdr3_aa: CASSPQTNANTGELFF
cdr3_nt: TGTGCCAGCTCACCCCAAACAAACGCGAACACCGGGGAGCTGTTTTTT

clone_size: once
v_call: TRBV27
d_call: .
j_call: TRBJ2-2
cdr3_aa: CASSPNTGELFF
cdr3_nt: TGTGCCAGCAGTCCGAACACCGGGGAGCTGTTTTTT

clone_size: .
v_call: TRBV10-3
d_call: .
j_call: TRBJ1-2
cdr3_aa: CAISDRGEGGYTF
cdr3_nt: TGTGCCATCAGTGACCGGGGCGAGGGGGGCTACACCTTC

clone_size: once
v_call: TRBV28
d_call: .
j_call: TRBJ2-5
cdr3_aa: CASSSPDTGLRETQYF
cdr3_nt: TGTGCCAGCAGTTCGCCCGACACAGGGTTGCGGGAGACCCAGTACTTC

clone_size: .
v_call: TRBV14
d_call: TRBD2
j_call: TRBJ2-7
cdr3_aa: CASSPTSGSGYEQYF
cdr3_nt: TGTGCCAGCAGCCCCACTAGCGGGAGTGGGTACGAGCAGTACTTC

clone_size: .
v_call: TRBV18
d_call: .
j_call: TRBJ2-6
cdr3_aa: CASSPLGNSGANVLTF
cdr3_nt: TGTGCCAGCTCACCACTCGGAAACTCTGGGGCCAACGTCCTGACTTTC

clone_size: .
v_call: TRBV7-6
d_call: TRBD2
j_call: TRBJ2-7
cdr3_aa: CASSLDIAGPDGSSYEQYF
cdr3_nt: TGTGCCAGCAGCTTAGACATAGCGGGCCCGGATGGAAGCTCCTACGAGCAGTACTTC

clone_size: .
v_call: TRBV5-1
d_call: .
j_call: TRBJ2-5
cdr3_aa: CASSDRNMQETQYF
cdr3_nt: TGCGCCAGCAGCGATAGAAACATGCAAGAGACCCAGTACTTC

clone_size: .
v_call: TRBV29-1
d_call: .
j_call: TRBJ1-1
cdr3_aa: CSVKGGIEAFF
cdr3_nt: TGCAGCGTTAAGGGGGGAATTGAAGCTTTCTTT